What follows is one T cell receptor beta chain and its context. Germline loops: CDR1 SGHDT, CDR2 YYEEEE. The CDR3 sequence is 12 residues long. Trimming took off 0 bases at V and 7 bases at J, with 7 bases between the two ends. Every bit of the isolated RNA underwent reverse transcription, so sequencing read expressed TCRB transcripts. Sequencing used immunoSEQ multiplex PCR; TCRdb keeps in-frame clones, though not all of them. Of about 250,000 clones in the sample, roughly 14% were seen once. This specimen comes from a study of beta chain features in type 1 diabetes. The sequence was obtained from a woman in her thirties or forties in good health. Sequences were obtained from naive CD4+ T cells from blood. This sequence joins TRBV5-6 and TRBJ1-1, with no clear D. The CDR3 spells CASSLVYSEAFF. The CDR3 nucleotides are TGTGCCAGCAGCTTGGTCTACAGTGAAGCTTTCTTT.